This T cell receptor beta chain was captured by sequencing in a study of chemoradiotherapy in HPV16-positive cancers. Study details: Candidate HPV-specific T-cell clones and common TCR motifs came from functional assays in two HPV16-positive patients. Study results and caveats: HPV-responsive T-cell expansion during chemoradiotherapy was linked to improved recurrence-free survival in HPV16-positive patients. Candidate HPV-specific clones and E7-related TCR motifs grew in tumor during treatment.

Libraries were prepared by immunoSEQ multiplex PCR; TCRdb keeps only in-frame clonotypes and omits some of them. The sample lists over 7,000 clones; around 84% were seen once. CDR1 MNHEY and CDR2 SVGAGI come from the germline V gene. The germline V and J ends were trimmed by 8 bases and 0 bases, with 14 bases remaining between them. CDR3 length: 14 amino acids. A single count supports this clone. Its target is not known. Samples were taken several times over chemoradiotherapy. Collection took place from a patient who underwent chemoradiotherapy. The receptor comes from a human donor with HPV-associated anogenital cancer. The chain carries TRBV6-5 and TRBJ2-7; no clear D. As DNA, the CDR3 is TGTGCCAGCTCCCGCAGCACGAGCTCCTACGAGCAGTACTTC. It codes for CASSRSTSSYEQYF.